The next 9 T cell receptor beta chains were all read from a single sample in a study of control samples from healthy donors and cancer patients. Here immunoSEQ multiplex PCR was the method, and the copy in TCRdb shows in-frame clones only, minus some. The table has about 150,000 clones, about 94% seen once; the top ten hold approximately 5.7%. The specimen was blood. These receptors all come from a man aged 35 to 55 in good health.

In its sample, this clone was seen once. V gene TRBV3-1 (or the pseudogene TRBV3-2) combines with J gene TRBJ1-3; D is ambiguous. The germline gives CDR1 LGHDT, CDR2 YNNKEL (reference sequence). Trimming stripped 0 bases from V and 4 bases from J, with 19 bases between. This CDR3 is built from 18 residues. The CDR3 spells CASSQDTAVPRRGNTIYF. The DNA for the CDR3 is TGTGCCAGCAGCCAAGACACAGCAGTTCCTCGGAGGGGAAACACCATATATTTT.

The V gene is TRBV7-9, the J gene TRBJ2-7, with TRBD1 matching 8 bases. The CDR3 is 16 residues long. The germline V gene has CDR1 SEHNR and CDR2 FQNEAQ (reference sequence). Germline trimming cut 7 bases from V and 5 bases from J; bases unmatched to any gene: 16. CDR3 sequence (DNA): TGTGCCAGCACCCACCAGGGGGCAGGGGCAGGCAACGAGCAGTACTTC. Translated, it gives CASTHQGAGAGNEQYF.

The sample holds one count of this clone. This chain joins TRBV5-1 and TRBJ2-1; 7 positions match TRBD2. The V segment lost 3 bases and the J segment 3 bases; nucleotides outside the gene matches: 6. The CDR3 is 15 residues long. Germline CDR1 and CDR2: SGHRS and YFSETQ. The CDR3 loop is CASSSHWGGYNEQFF. The DNA of the CDR3 is TGCGCCAGCAGCTCTCATTGGGGGGGCTACAATGAGCAGTTCTTC.

This chain joins TRBV24-1 and TRBJ1-5; D call uncertain. Trimming took 9 bases from V and 2 from J, leaving 16 bases between them. CDR3 length equals 15 residues. CDR1 and CDR2 from the germline V gene are KGHDR and SFDVKD. The CDR3 is CATAPRGEGNQPQHF. CDR3 in DNA: TGTGCCACCGCACCGCGGGGAGAGGGCAATCAGCCCCAGCATTTT.

The rearrangement links TRBV3-1 (or the pseudogene TRBV3-2) to TRBJ2-3; 11 bases fit TRBD2. J lost 2 bases, V lost 4 bases, and 5 bases had no gene match. Germline V CDR1 and CDR2: LGHDT, YNNKEL (reference sequence). This CDR3 comprises 16 residues. CDR3: CASSRGTSGFTDTQYF. DNA of the CDR3: TGTGCCAGCAGCCGAGGGACTAGCGGTTTCACAGATACGCAGTATTTT.

The chain recombines TRBV18 with TRBJ2-1; TRBD1 aligns across 9 bases. This CDR3 contains 16 residues. Trimming removed 3 bases from V and 5 bases from J; junction bases left unmatched: 8. Germline values: CDR1 KGHSH, CDR2 LQKENI. This chain's CDR3 is CASSPQGQGKNNEQFF. The CDR3 DNA follows: TGTGCCAGCTCACCCCAGGGACAGGGAAAGAACAATGAGCAGTTCTTC.

A single count supports this clone. This rearrangement joins TRBV7-9 to TRBJ1-3; 8 nucleotides align to TRBD1. The CDR3 runs 16 residues. Per the germline V gene, CDR1 is SEHNR and CDR2 is FQNEAQ (reference sequence). The V segment lost 5 bases and the J segment 4 bases; nucleotides outside the gene matches: 10. In nucleotides, the CDR3 is TGTGCCAGCAGCGCCGCCCCACAGGGGGTCGGAAACACCATATATTTT. Amino acids: CASSAAPQGVGNTIYF.

This chain uses TRBV2 with TRBJ1-2; D perhaps matches TRBD1 (6 bases). With 4 bases removed from V and 8 bases from J, the gap between germline ends came to 14 bases. The V gene's germline CDR1 is SNHLY and CDR2 FYNNEI. This CDR3 spans 13 amino acids. CDR3 coding DNA: TGTGCCAGCAGTGTCCAGGGGATGAGGGGCTACACCTTC. Amino acid sequence: CASSVQGMRGYTF.

The chain has TRBV19 and TRBJ1-1, with D perhaps TRBD1 (5 bases). This CDR3 region has 12 residues. V lost 8 bases and J lost 1, with 8 bases in between. Germline V gene data show CDR1 as LNHDA and CDR2 as SQIVND (reference sequence). The CDR3 is CASSGWNTEAFF. DNA of the CDR3: TGTGCCAGTTCAGGGTGGAACACTGAAGCTTTCTTT.